Included here is one T cell receptor (beta chain) sequence, with context. The target antigen is unknown. Germline V lookup: CDR1 PRHDT, CDR2 FYEKMQ (reference sequence). The CDR3 extends over 15 amino acids. Sorts that each held roughly 300,000 cells were run in triplicate for every CD8+ T cell subset. The libraries of TRB cDNA were constructed through 5' RACE using UMI labels. From its re-call of the 5' RACE reads, TCRdb lists each CDR3 protein once, without DNA. Its clone listing holds 150,000 or so distinct CDR3 sequences. The sample comes from a study of CXCR3-negative and CXCR3-positive naive CD8 T cells. Study-wide results and limits: TCR strength was inferred from TRB CDR3 properties, while surface CD5 was comparable between naive subsets. TRB CDR3 hydrophobicity was greater in CXCR3-positive naive cells than in CXCR3-negative naive cells. Both of the naive subsets showed about the same high diversity, but memory CD8+ cells had much less.

The sequencing input was naive CXCR3- CD8+ T cells from blood. Subset of the sample: CD45RO-CCR7+CD27+CD95- naive CD8+ T cells lacking CXCR3 (TNR3-). The rearrangement uses TRBV13 and TRBJ2-2; TCRdb returns TRBD1, unconfirmable since there is no DNA. The TCR originated in a human donor in good health. Some clones in this sample may be carry-over from other donors' samples. This CDR3 reads CASSFWGVNTGELFF.